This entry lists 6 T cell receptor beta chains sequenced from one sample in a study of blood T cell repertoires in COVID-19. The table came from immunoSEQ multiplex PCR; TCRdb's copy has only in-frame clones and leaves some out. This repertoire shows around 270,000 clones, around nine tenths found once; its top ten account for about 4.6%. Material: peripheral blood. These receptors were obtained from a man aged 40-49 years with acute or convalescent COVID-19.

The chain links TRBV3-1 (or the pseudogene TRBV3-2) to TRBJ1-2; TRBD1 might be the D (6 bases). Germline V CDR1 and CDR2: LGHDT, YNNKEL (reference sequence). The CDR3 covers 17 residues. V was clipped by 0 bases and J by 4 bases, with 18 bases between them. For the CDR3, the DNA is TGTGCCAGCAGCCAAGATCGTCTTGGCACAGGGATCTATGGCTACACCTTC. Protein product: CASSQDRLGTGIYGYTF.

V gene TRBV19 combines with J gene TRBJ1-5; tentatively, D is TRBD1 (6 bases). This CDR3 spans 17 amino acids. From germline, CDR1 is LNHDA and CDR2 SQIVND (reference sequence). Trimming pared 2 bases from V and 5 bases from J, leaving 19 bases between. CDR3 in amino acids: CASSIHGQYSMDQPQHF. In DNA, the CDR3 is TGTGCCAGTAGTATACACGGACAGTATAGCATGGATCAGCCCCAGCATTTT.

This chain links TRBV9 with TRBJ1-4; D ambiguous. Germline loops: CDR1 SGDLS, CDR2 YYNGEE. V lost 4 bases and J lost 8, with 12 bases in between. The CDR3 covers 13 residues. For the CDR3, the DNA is TGTGCCAGCAGCTCACCTCAACAAGAAAAACTGTTTTTT. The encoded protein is CASSSPQQEKLFF.

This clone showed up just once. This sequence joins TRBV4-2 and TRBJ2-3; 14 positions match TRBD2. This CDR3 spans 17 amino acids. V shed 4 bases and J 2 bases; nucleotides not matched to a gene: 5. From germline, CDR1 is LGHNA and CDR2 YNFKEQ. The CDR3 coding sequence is TGTGCCAGCAGCCTTGGGACTAGCGGGGGTTTCACAGATACGCAGTATTTT. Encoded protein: CASSLGTSGGFTDTQYF.

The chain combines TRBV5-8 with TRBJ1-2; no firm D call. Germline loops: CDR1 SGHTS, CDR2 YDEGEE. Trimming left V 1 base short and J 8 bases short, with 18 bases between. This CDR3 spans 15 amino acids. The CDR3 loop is CASSLRAAGRGGYTF. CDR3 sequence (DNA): TGTGCCAGCAGCTTGAGGGCCGCGGGAAGAGGAGGCTACACCTTC.

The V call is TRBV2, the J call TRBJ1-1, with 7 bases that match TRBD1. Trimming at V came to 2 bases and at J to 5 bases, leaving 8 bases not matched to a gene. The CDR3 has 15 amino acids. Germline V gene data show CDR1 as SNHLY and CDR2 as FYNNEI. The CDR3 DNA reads TGTGCCAGCAGTGAAATGGGTCAGGGGGTTACTGAAGCTTTCTTT. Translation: CASSEMGQGVTEAFF.